This is a list of T cell receptor beta chains from one sample in a study of siplizumab effects on memory and regulatory T cells. The repertoire was sequenced with immunoSEQ multiplex PCR; TCRdb's copy has only in-frame clones and lacks some. The profile shows about 120,000 clones, 80% to 95% of them singletons. Sequences were obtained from non-Treg CD4+ T cells sorted from blood. The origin of the receptors is a human donor in good health. Each CDR3 is given with its conserved first and last residue. A D gene is named only where the DNA matches it firmly. Clone size is not always given. Where it is, it says once, few, many or a class for expanded clones.

V gene	clone size	D gene	J gene	CDR3 length	CDR3 DNA	CDR3 protein
TRBV15	-	-	TRBJ2-5	15	TGTGCCACCAGCAGAGAAGGGGGTAGGGAAGAGACCCAGTACTTC	CATSREGGREETQYF
TRBV30	-	-	TRBJ2-7	13	TGTGCCTGGAGTCCCGGGTCCTTCTACGAGCAGTACTTC	CAWSPGSFYEQYF
TRBV11-2	-	-	TRBJ1-2	13	TGTGCCAGCAGCTTAGATAGGGGGTGGGGCTACACCTTC	CASSLDRGWGYTF
TRBV7-2	-	-	TRBJ1-6	18	TGTGCCAGCAGCTTATCAGGGCTCTTCACCTTCTATAATTCACCCCTCCACTTT	CASSLSGLFTFYNSPLHF
TRBV5-3	-	TRBD1	TRBJ2-1	15	TGTGCCAGTCCGCCGGGACAGGGGACTGGGAATGAGCAGTTCTTC	CASPPGQGTGNEQFF
TRBV6-1	-	-	TRBJ2-6	15	TGTGCCAGCAGTGGGCCGAACTCTGGGGCCAACGTCCTGACTTTC	CASSGPNSGANVLTF
TRBV25-1	few	TRBD1	TRBJ1-1	14	TGTGCCAGCTGTAAGACAGGGGGCTACACTGAAGCTTTCTTT	CASCKTGGYTEAFF
TRBV5-6	-	-	TRBJ2-5	12	TGTGCCAGCAGCTTGGCCTGGGAGACCCAGTACTTC	CASSLAWETQYF
TRBV5-6	-	-	TRBJ1-1	11	TGTGCCAGCAGTTTGAACACTGAAGCTTTCTTT	CASSLNTEAFF
TRBV16	-	-	TRBJ1-6	13	TGTGCCACGCACAGTGGGGGAAACTCACCCCTCCACTTT	CATHSGGNSPLHF
TRBV10-3	-	TRBD2	TRBJ2-5	18	TGTGCCATCAGTGGGAGCGTGGGCGGCGGGGGGATCCAAGAGACCCAGTACTTC	CAISGSVGGGGIQETQYF
TRBV4-1	-	-	TRBJ2-5	12	TGCGCCAGCAGCCAAGCCCAAGAGACCCAGTACTTC	CASSQAQETQYF
TRBV5-4	-	-	TRBJ1-2	14	TGTGCCAGCAGCCCCTCCCGGAAAATCTATGGCTACACCTTC	CASSPSRKIYGYTF
TRBV12-5	-	-	TRBJ2-4	13	TGTGCTAGCTCGACAGGCACCAAAAACATTCAGTACTTC	CASSTGTKNIQYF
TRBV27	-	-	TRBJ2-7	14	TGTGCCAGCAGTTTAGGGCAGGGCCCCTACGAGCAGTACTTC	CASSLGQGPYEQYF
TRBV10-3	-	-	TRBJ1-4	16	TGTGCCATCAGTGACTCCCCGGGACACTTTAATGAAAAACTGTTTTTT	CAISDSPGHFNEKLFF
TRBV5-4	-	-	TRBJ1-4	14	TGTGCCAGCAGCTTGCAGGGGCGGGTTGAAAAACTGTTTTTT	CASSLQGRVEKLFF
TRBV25-1	-	-	TRBJ2-7	13	TGTGCCAGCAGTTCTGCGGGCCAGTACGAGCAGTACTTC	CASSSAGQYEQYF
TRBV6-6	-	TRBD2	TRBJ2-7	15	TGTGCCAGCAGATTGGGACTAGCGCTCTACTACGAGCAGTACTTC	CASRLGLALYYEQYF
TRBV9	-	-	TRBJ1-1	13	TGTGCCAGCAATCGGGACGGGAACACTGAAGCTTTCTTT	CASNRDGNTEAFF
TRBV11-1	once	-	TRBJ2-7	14	TGTGCCAGCAGCCCCCGAAATGGACGGGACGAGCAGTACTTC	CASSPRNGRDEQYF
TRBV2	-	-	TRBJ2-5	16	TGTGCCAGCAGTGATTTAGGGTCCTTCGCGTTGGAGACCCAGTACTTC	CASSDLGSFALETQYF
TRBV19	once	-	TRBJ1-5	14	TGTGCCAGTAGTTCCTGGACGGGTGGGCAGCCCCAGCATTTT	CASSSWTGGQPQHF
TRBV6-4	-	-	TRBJ2-3	15	TGTGCCAGCAGCCGGCTGGGGGGACGCACAGATACGCAGTATTTT	CASSRLGGRTDTQYF
TRBV7-9	-	-	TRBJ1-1	14	TGTGCCAGCAGCTTAACTACGGTGAACACTGAAGCTTTCTTT	CASSLTTVNTEAFF
TRBV6-5	-	TRBD1	TRBJ2-7	15	TGTGCCAGCAGGGGGCCCGGGACAGACTCCTACGAGCAGTACTTC	CASRGPGTDSYEQYF
TRBV19	-	TRBD1	TRBJ1-1	16	TGTGCCAGTAGTATGGCCCGGACAGGGCCGAACACTGAAGCTTTCTTT	CASSMARTGPNTEAFF
TRBV4-1	few	TRBD1	TRBJ1-5	16	TGCGCCAGCAGCCCGACGGGACAGCGGACAAATCAGCCCCAGCATTTT	CASSPTGQRTNQPQHF
TRBV7-3	-	-	TRBJ1-2	16	TGTGCCAGCAGCCCCGGGGGGGGCGAAGCTAACTATGGCTACACCTTC	CASSPGGGEANYGYTF